This T cell receptor beta chain comes out of a study of PD-L1 blockade in urothelial cancer. Across the whole study: Median T cell count in tumor samples was around 1,500. Study-wide results and caveats: Blood clones associated with the tumor expanded more at 3 weeks in durable-benefit patients.

The sample holds a few counts of this clone. The target antigen is unknown. Assay: immunoSEQ multiplex PCR; the TCRdb copy retains only in-frame clones and omits some. The repertoire consists of some 2,500 clones, with around a third occurring once and the leading ten covering around 5.1%. From germline, CDR1 is SNHLY and CDR2 FYNNEI. The V gene lost 2 bases and the J gene lost 8 bases, with 12 bases spanning the gap. This CDR3 spans 14 amino acids. The sample consisted of tumor tissue, taken before atezolizumab (anti-PD-L1) treatment. This receptor was obtained from an older man with urothelial cancer. The chain joins TRBV2 to TRBJ1-4, with unresolved D. The CDR3 DNA is TGTGCCAGCAGTGAACAAGGGTTAAGCGAAAAACTGTTTTTT. This translates into CASSEQGLSEKLFF.